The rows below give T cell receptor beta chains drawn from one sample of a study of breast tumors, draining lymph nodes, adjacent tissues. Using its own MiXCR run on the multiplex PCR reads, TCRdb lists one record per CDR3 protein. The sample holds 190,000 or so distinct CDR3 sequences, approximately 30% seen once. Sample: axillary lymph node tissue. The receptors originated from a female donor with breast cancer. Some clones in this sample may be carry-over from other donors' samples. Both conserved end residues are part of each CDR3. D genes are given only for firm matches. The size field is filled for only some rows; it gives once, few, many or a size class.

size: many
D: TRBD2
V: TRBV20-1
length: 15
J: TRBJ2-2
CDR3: CSASATSGSAGELFF
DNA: TGCAGTGCTAGCGCGACTAGCGGGAGTGCCGGGGAGCTGTTTTTT

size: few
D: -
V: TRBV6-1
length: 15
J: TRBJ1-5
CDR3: CASSQAGGVDQPQHF
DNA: TGTGCCAGCAGTCAAGCAGGAGGGGTCGATCAGCCCCAGCATTTT

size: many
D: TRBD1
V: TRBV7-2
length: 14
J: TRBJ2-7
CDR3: CASSLGQGTYEQYF
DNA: TGTGCCAGCAGCCTCGGACAGGGAACCTACGAGCAGTACTTC

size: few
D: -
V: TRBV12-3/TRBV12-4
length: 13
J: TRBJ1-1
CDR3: CASSPRFGAEAFF
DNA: TGTGCCAGCAGTCCCCGATTTGGCGCTGAAGCTTTCTTT

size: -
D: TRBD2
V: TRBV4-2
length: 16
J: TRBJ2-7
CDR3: CASGQAWSGGPYEQYF
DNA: TGTGCCAGCGGCCAAGCGTGGAGCGGGGGTCCCTACGAGCAGTACTTC

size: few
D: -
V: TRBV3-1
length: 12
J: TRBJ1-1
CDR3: CASSQDPTEAFF
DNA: TGTGCCAGCAGCCAAGACCCCACTGAAGCTTTCTTT

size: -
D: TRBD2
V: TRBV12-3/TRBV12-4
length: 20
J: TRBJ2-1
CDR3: CASSFASGLATSKGANEQFF
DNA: TGTGCCAGCAGTTTCGCGTCGGGACTAGCGACCTCAAAGGGCGCCAATGAGCAGTTCTTC

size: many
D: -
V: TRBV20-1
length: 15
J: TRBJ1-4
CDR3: CSAPSSGPGVEKLFF
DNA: TGCAGTGCCCCGAGCTCCGGGCCAGGGGTTGAAAAACTGTTTTTT

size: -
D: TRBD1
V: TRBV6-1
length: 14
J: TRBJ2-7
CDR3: CASSEARGPYEQYF
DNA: TGTGCCAGCAGTGAAGCCAGGGGGCCCTACGAGCAGTACTTC

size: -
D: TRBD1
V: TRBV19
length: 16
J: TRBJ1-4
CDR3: CASSSLDRVGREKLFF
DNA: TGTGCCAGTAGTAGTCTGGACAGGGTCGGAAGGGAAAAACTGTTTTTT

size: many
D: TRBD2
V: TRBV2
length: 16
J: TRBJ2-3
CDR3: CASSEGGTSGTDTQYF
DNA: TGTGCCAGCAGTGAGGGGGGGACTAGCGGTACAGATACGCAGTATTTT

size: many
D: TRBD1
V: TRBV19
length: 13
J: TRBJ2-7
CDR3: CASSQDRAGEQYF
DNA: TGTGCCAGTAGTCAAGACAGGGCGGGCGAGCAGTACTTC

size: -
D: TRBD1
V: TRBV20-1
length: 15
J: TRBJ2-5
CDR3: CSTRGAKGAAETQCF
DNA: TGCAGTACTAGAGGGGCCAAGGGGGCGGCTGAGACCCAGTGCTTC

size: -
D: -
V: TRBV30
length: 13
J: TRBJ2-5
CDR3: CAWSKGGPETQYF
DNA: TGTGCCTGGAGTAAGGGGGGTCCGGAGACCCAGTACTTC

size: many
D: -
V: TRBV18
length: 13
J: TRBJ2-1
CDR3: CASSPQLAGEQFF
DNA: TGTGCCAGCTCACCACAGCTCGCGGGTGAGCAGTTCTTC

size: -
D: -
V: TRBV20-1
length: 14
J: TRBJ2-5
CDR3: CSAVLGTGGQTQYF
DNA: TGCAGTGCCGTCCTAGGGACGGGGGGCCAGACCCAGTACTTC

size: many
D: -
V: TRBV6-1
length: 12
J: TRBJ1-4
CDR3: CASSESDSRLFF
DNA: TGTGCCAGCAGTGAAAGTGACAGTAGACTGTTTTTT

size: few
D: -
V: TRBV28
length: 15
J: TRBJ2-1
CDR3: CASRQAGSNYNEQFF
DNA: TGTGCCAGCAGGCAAGCGGGCTCCAACTACAATGAGCAGTTCTTC

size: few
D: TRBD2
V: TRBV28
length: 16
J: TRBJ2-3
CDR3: CASRHGTSPATDTQYF
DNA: TGTGCCAGCAGACACGGGACTAGCCCTGCGACAGATACGCAGTATTTT

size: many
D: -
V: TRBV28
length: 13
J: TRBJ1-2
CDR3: CASSEHGLDGYTF
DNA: TGTGCCAGCAGTGAGCATGGGCTCGATGGCTACACCTTC

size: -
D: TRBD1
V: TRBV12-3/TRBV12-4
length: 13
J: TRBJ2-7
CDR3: CASRGTGYLEQYF
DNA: TGTGCCAGCAGGGGGACAGGGTATCTCGAGCAGTACTTC

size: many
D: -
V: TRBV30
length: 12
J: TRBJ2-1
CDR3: CAWSVGYNEQFF
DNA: TGTGCCTGGAGTGTTGGGTACAATGAGCAGTTCTTC

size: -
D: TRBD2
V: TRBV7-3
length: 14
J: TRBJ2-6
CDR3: CASKISGGANVLTF
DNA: TGTGCCAGCAAAATTAGCGGGGGGGCCAACGTCCTGACTTTC

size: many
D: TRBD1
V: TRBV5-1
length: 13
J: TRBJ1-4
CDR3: CASSFGTGEKLFF
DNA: TGCGCCAGCAGCTTTGGGACAGGCGAAAAACTGTTTTTT

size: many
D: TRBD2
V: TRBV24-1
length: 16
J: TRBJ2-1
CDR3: CATSDFRTSGINEQFF
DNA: TGTGCCACCAGTGATTTCCGGACTAGCGGGATCAATGAGCAGTTCTTC

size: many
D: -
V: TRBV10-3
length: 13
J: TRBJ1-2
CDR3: CAISESERAGYTF
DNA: TGTGCCATCAGTGAGTCAGAAAGAGCTGGCTACACCTTC

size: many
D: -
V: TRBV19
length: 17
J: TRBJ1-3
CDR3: CASSPGWSGGSGNTIYF
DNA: TGTGCCAGTAGTCCCGGGTGGTCGGGGGGCTCTGGAAACACCATATATTTT

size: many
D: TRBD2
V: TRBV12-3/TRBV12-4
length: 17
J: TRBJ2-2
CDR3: CASSPTSGGARAGELFF
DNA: TGTGCCAGCAGCCCCACTAGCGGGGGGGCCAGGGCCGGGGAGCTGTTTTTT

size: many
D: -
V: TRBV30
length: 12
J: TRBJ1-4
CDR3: CAWGRDGEKLFF
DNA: TGTGCCTGGGGCCGGGACGGAGAAAAACTGTTTTTT

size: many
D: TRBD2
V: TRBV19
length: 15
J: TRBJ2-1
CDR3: CASTPAGSSYNEQFF
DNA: TGTGCCAGTACTCCAGCGGGGTCATCCTACAATGAGCAGTTCTTC

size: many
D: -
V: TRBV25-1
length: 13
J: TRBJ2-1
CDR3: CASTGSGGNEQFF
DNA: TGTGCCAGCACGGGCAGTGGAGGCAATGAGCAGTTCTTC

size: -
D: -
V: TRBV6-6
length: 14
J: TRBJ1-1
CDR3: CASKIGGRNTEAFF
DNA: TGTGCCAGCAAAATAGGCGGCCGAAACACTGAAGCTTTCTTT

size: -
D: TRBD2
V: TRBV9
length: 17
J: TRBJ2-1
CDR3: CASSVRTGTSGINEQFF
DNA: TGTGCCAGCAGCGTTCGCACCGGGACTAGCGGGATTAATGAGCAGTTCTTC